This T cell receptor beta chain was recovered during a study of blood T cell repertoires in COVID-19. Study background: Specimens from acute and convalescent COVID-19 originated in the United States, Italy and Spain.

CDR3 length equals 15 residues. Trimming took 6 bases from V and 3 from J, leaving 15 bases between them. The germline V gene encodes CDR1 SGHTA and CDR2 FQGNSA. Sequenced by immunoSEQ multiplex PCR; TCRdb stores in-frame clones only, minus some. Of around 200,000 clones in the sample, roughly 85% were seen once. This TCR was recovered from a human donor with active or convalescent COVID-19. The donor label of this sample is uncertain. The sequenced sample consisted of peripheral blood. The V call is TRBV7-2, the J call TRBJ2-1; tentative D call: TRBD2 (5 bases). The CDR3 bases are TGTGCCAGCAGGACGGGGAAAGGAAACTACAATGAGCAGTTCTTC. Its protein is CASRTGKGNYNEQFF. The full variable domain, completed using reference TRBV7-2 and TRBJ2-1, is GAGVSQSPSNKVTEKGKDVELRCDPISGHTALYWYRQSLGQGLEFLIYFQGNSAPDKSGLPSDRFSAERTGGSVSTLTIQRTQQEDSAVYLCASRTGKGNYNEQFFGPGTRLTVL.